This T cell receptor beta chain was captured by sequencing in a study of cytomegalovirus exposure and HLA in healthy donors. In the case of this clone: Its antigen is currently unknown.

PCR primers comprised 60 Vbeta and 13 Jbeta primers. The repertoire was sequenced with immunoSEQ multiplex PCR; TCRdb's copy has only in-frame clones and lacks some. This sample has under 200,000 clones, with about four fifths found just once. V lost 2 bases, J lost 3 bases, and 10 bases lay in between. CDR3 size: 14 residues. The germline CDR1 and CDR2 sequences are LNHDA and SQIVND (reference sequence). Study-wide findings and caveats: A later look showed TCR association rates differing by HLA locus, highest for DRB1 and lowest for HLA-C.

The TCR was taken from a woman aged 18-29 years in good health and CMV-seronegative. The chain carries TRBV19 and TRBJ2-5; perhaps TRBD1 as D (6 bases). Sequenced input: PBMCs. In DNA, the CDR3 is TGTGCCAGTAGTATAACTGGGGGCGAAGAGACCCAGTACTTC. This codes for CASSITGGEETQYF. Using reference TRBV19 and TRBJ2-5 for the parts outside the CDR3, the full variable domain is DGGITQSPKYLFRKEGQNVTLSCEQNLNHDAMYWYRQDPGQGLRLIYYSQIVNDFQKGDIAEGYSVSREKKESFPLTVTSAQKNPTAFYLCASSITGGEETQYFGPGTRLLVL.